These 20 T cell receptor beta chains share one sample of origin, sequenced in a study of blood T cell repertoires in COVID-19. Produced via immunoSEQ multiplex PCR; TCRdb's table is partial and in-frame only. The sample lists approximately 190,000 clones; around three quarters were seen once. Sequencing input: peripheral blood. These receptor sequences come from a man in his sixties with active or convalescent COVID-19.

The chain has TRBV5-4 and TRBJ1-2, with 8 bases aligning to TRBD1. With V trimmed by 4 bases and J by 7 bases, 3 bases remained unmatched. The CDR3 runs to 12 residues. Germline V gives CDR1 SGHNT, CDR2 YYREEE (reference sequence). The CDR3 coding sequence is TGTGCCAGCAGCGGACAGGGACCTGGCTACACCTTC. It translates to CASSGQGPGYTF.

This clone was seen a handful of times. The chain employs TRBV27 and TRBJ1-6; TRBD1 agrees at 7 bases. CDR1 is MNHEY and CDR2 is SMNVEV in the germline V gene (reference sequence). CDR3 length equals 14 residues. V lost 1 base and J lost 7; bases outside the gene matches: 1. CDR3: CASSLYRGNSPLHF. In nucleotides, the CDR3 is TGTGCCAGCAGTTTATACAGGGGAAATTCACCCCTCCACTTT.

The rearrangement uses TRBV28 and TRBJ2-7; TRBD2 might be the D (6 bases). The germline V gene has CDR1 MDHEN and CDR2 SYDVKM. The CDR3 spans 14 residues. V lost 8 bases to trimming and J lost 6 bases, with 20 bases between them. This CDR3 reads CASQAAGREFEQYF. CDR3 sequence (DNA): TGTGCCAGCCAGGCAGCGGGCAGGGAATTCGAGCAGTACTTC.

The chain joins TRBV19 to TRBJ2-5; 10 bases are shared with TRBD2. The junction had 9 bases not matched to a gene; V was cut back by 6 bases and J by 5 bases. Looked up from germline, CDR1 is LNHDA and CDR2 is SQIVND (reference sequence). This CDR3 has 15 amino acids. The CDR3 protein is CASRWASGRGETQYF. In nucleotides, the CDR3 is TGTGCCAGTAGATGGGCTAGCGGGAGAGGGGAGACCCAGTACTTC.

The chain couples TRBV7-9 to TRBJ2-7; 7 bases map to TRBD1. This CDR3 is built from 14 residues. CDR1 and CDR2 (germline): SEHNR, FQNEAQ (reference sequence). Germline trimming cut 4 bases from V and 2 bases from J; bases unmatched to any gene: 5. The CDR3: CASSSRDRAYEQYF. The CDR3 nucleotides read TGTGCCAGCAGCTCCCGGGACAGAGCCTACGAGCAGTACTTC.

The chain has TRBV6-1 and TRBJ2-5, with unresolved D. Germline assignment: CDR1 MNHNS and CDR2 SASEGT. Trimming pared 1 base from V and 1 base from J, leaving 7 bases between. This CDR3 spans 14 amino acids. CDR3 amino acids: CASSEGRSQETQYF. For the CDR3, the DNA is TGTGCCAGCAGTGAAGGGCGGAGCCAAGAGACCCAGTACTTC.

V usage is TRBV19 and J usage is TRBJ2-2; 16 nucleotides align to TRBD2. Germline lookup yields CDR1 LNHDA and CDR2 SQIVND (reference sequence). J lost 6 bases, V lost 5 bases, and 15 bases had no gene match. CDR3 length equals 20 residues. The CDR3 sequence: CASSSGLAGGPSWRAGELFF. The CDR3 region has the DNA TGTGCCAGTAGTTCGGGACTAGCGGGAGGGCCAAGTTGGCGCGCCGGGGAGCTGTTTTTT.

The gene calls are TRBV7-6 and TRBJ2-3; TRBD2 matches at 9 bases. This CDR3 comprises 16 residues. V lost 4 bases, J lost 3 bases, and 8 bases stayed unmatched. CDR1 is SGHVS and CDR2 is FNYEAQ in the germline V gene. CDR3 coding DNA: TGTGCCAGCAGCTCCCGCGATGCGGGAGGGACAGATACGCAGTATTTT. This sequence encodes CASSSRDAGGTDTQYF. Full variable domain (outside the CDR3, taken from reference TRBV7-6 and TRBJ2-3): GAGVSQSPRYKVTKRGQDVALRCDPISGHVSLYWYRQALGQGPEFLTYFNYEAQQDKSGLPNDRFSAERPEGSISTLTIQRTEQRDSAMYRCASSSRDAGGTDTQYFGPGTRLTVL.

CDR3 sequence (DNA): TGTGCCAGCAGCTTAGCCGGCCTAGAGGGTTGGGAGCAGTACTTC. Protein sequence: CASSLAGLEGWEQYF. V gene TRBV7-2 combines with J gene TRBJ2-7; tentative D call: TRBD2 (5 bases). Deletions cut 0 bases from V and 7 bases from J, with 16 bases between. The germline V gene encodes CDR1 SGHTA and CDR2 FQGNSA. The CDR3 loop spans 15 amino acids.

This clone was detected only once. V usage is TRBV5-1 and J usage is TRBJ2-5; D unclear. CDR1 and CDR2 (germline): SGHRS, YFSETQ. The V end lost 7 bases, the J end lost 5 bases, and 15 bases lay between the germline ends. The length of the CDR3 is 13 residues. The CDR3 region has the DNA TGCGCCAGCTCAGTCTCCTCACCGGAGACCCAGTACTTC. The encoded protein is CASSVSSPETQYF. Full variable domain (outside the CDR3, taken from reference TRBV5-1 and TRBJ2-5): KAGVTQTPRYLIKTRGQQVTLSCSPISGHRSVSWYQQTPGQGLQFLFEYFSETQRNKGNFPGRFSGRQFSNSRSEMNVSTLELGDSALYLCASSVSSPETQYFGPGTRLLVL.

This sequence joins TRBV7-2 and TRBJ2-7, with D possibly matching TRBD1 (5 bases). Germline CDR1 and CDR2: SGHTA and FQGNSA. Trimming took 2 bases from V and 2 from J, leaving 13 bases between them. CDR3 length: 15 amino acids. The CDR3 DNA is TGTGCCAGCAGCTTAAAGGGGCCGGACCCCTACGAGCAGTACTTC. Translation gives CASSLKGPDPYEQYF.

The chain combines TRBV5-5 with TRBJ2-7; 12 bases agree with TRBD2. Germline values: CDR1 SGHKS, CDR2 YYEKEE (reference sequence). This CDR3 spans 16 amino acids. V lost 2 bases and J lost 1; bases outside the gene matches: 4. The CDR3 here is CASSFWTSGMSYEQYF. The CDR3 DNA follows: TGTGCCAGCAGCTTTTGGACTAGCGGGATGTCCTACGAGCAGTACTTC.

The chain carries TRBV5-1 and TRBJ2-1; D might be TRBD2 (5 bases). The CDR3 runs to 16 residues. Deletions cut 2 bases from V and 4 bases from J, with 16 bases between. Germline lookup yields CDR1 SGHRS and CDR2 YFSETQ. CDR3 sequence (DNA): TGCGCCAGCAGCTTTAGTGAAGCATCGGGGTACAATGAGCAGTTCTTC. As protein: CASSFSEASGYNEQFF.

In this sample, this clone turned up once. The rearrangement joins TRBV5-1 to TRBJ2-7; D not resolved. V lost 4 bases and J 6 bases, leaving 11 bases between the germline ends. The CDR3 is 12 amino acids. Germline CDR1 SGHRS, CDR2 YFSETQ. The CDR3 region is CASSPAVGEQYF. CDR3 in DNA: TGCGCCAGCAGCCCGGCGGTTGGCGAGCAGTACTTC.

Remarks on this clone: Other nucleotide sequences in the sample specify the same CDR3. J is TRBJ2-1 and V is TRBV5-1, with a weak D call TRBD2 (5 bases). The CDR3 is made up of 15 amino acids. Germline-derived CDR1 and CDR2 are SGHRS and YFSETQ. V dropped 0 bases and J dropped 0 bases, with 7 bases sitting between them. CDR3: CASSLGGSSYNEQFF. CDR3 nucleotides: TGCGCCAGCAGCTTGGGAGGGAGCTCCTACAATGAGCAGTTCTTC. Using reference TRBV5-1 and TRBJ2-1 for the parts outside the CDR3, the full variable domain is KAGVTQTPRYLIKTRGQQVTLSCSPISGHRSVSWYQQTPGQGLQFLFEYFSETQRNKGNFPGRFSGRQFSNSRSEMNVSTLELGDSALYLCASSLGGSSYNEQFFGPGTRLTVL.

V and J are TRBV18 and TRBJ1-3; D is unresolved. The CDR3 has 16 amino acids. V lost 3 bases and J lost 4, with 16 bases in between. From germline, CDR1 is KGHSH and CDR2 LQKENI. The CDR3 protein is CASSPRVVRIGNTIYF. The CDR3 nucleotides read TGTGCCAGCTCACCCCGGGTCGTGCGGATCGGAAACACCATATATTTT.

The V and J genes are TRBV6-5 and TRBJ2-7; 9 bases line up with TRBD1. The CDR3 consists of 14 residues. V lost 5 bases to trimming and J lost 3 bases; unmatched junction nucleotides: 5. Germline values: CDR1 MNHEY, CDR2 SVGAGI. CDR3 sequence (DNA): TGTGCCAGCAGTCGGACAGGGGCGGTCTACGAGCAGTACTTC. This gives the protein CASSRTGAVYEQYF.

This chain connects TRBV19 to TRBJ1-2; 9 nucleotides line up with TRBD1. After removal of 7 bases from V and 5 bases from J, the junction contained 5 bases not matched to a gene. This CDR3 contains 13 residues. Germline values: CDR1 LNHDA, CDR2 SQIVND (reference sequence). Here the CDR3 reads CASKQGARYGYTF. The CDR3 DNA reads TGTGCCAGTAAACAGGGGGCACGGTATGGCTACACCTTC.

In nucleotides, the CDR3 is TGTGCCAGTAGTATGACAGGGCTTAACACTGAAGCTTTCTTT. Protein: CASSMTGLNTEAFF. This sequence joins TRBV19 and TRBJ1-1, with 7 bases that match TRBD1. From germline, CDR1 is LNHDA and CDR2 SQIVND (reference sequence). This CDR3 comprises 14 residues. Losses at the gene ends were 3 bases for V and 2 bases for J; bases not matched to a gene: 3.

The V call is TRBV6-5, the J call TRBJ2-3; TRBD1 might be the D (6 bases). Germline loops: CDR1 MNHEY, CDR2 SVGAGI. The ends were cut back, 10 bases at V and 1 base at J, with 9 bases in the middle. This CDR3 spans 12 amino acids. CDR3 sequence: CATWTGTDTQYF. The CDR3 region has the DNA TGTGCCACTTGGACAGGCACAGATACGCAGTATTTT.